This TCR beta chain appears in the sequencing data of a study of blood T cell repertoires in COVID-19. In the study overall: In each case, the material was cDNA or gDNA derived from T cells, B-cell-depleted T cells, or PBMCs.

After removal of 2 bases from V and 15 bases from J, the junction contained 1 base not matched to a gene. The CDR3 is 10 amino acids. From germline, CDR1 is MNHEY and CDR2 SVGEGT. In the study's own analysis: Estimated nucleated cell counts came from reference gene primer amplification. The protocol was immunoSEQ multiplex PCR, while the TCRdb copy is restricted to in-frame clones and leaves out a portion. The D gene and trimming were derived from the DNA, and the V and J assignments and clone size from that table. The table shows 120,000 to 150,000 clones, with approximately 84% occurring only once.

The TCR originated in a human donor in a cohort sampled during active COVID-19. The chain has TRBV6-2 or TRBV6-3 and TRBJ2-4; TRBD2 matches 7 bases. The sequencing input was peripheral blood. The CDR3 DNA reads as TGTGCCAGCAGTTACGGGACTATGTACTTC. The encoded protein is CASSYGTMYF.